The TCR beta chain described here comes from a study of metastatic and nonmetastatic thyroid tumors (dated by TCRdb to 2020 to 2022). Regarding the complete study: Repertoires from peripheral blood and from tumor or nodule tissue samples of malignant and benign thyroid patients were compared. General study outcomes and caveats: In both blood and tumor samples, TCR beta diversity was reported to be significantly higher in malignant tumors than in benign nodules.

For CDR1 and CDR2, the germline V gene lists KGHDR and SFDVKD. There are 13 amino acids in the CDR3, from cysteine to phenylalanine inclusive. The read is trimmed to its CDR3 DNA, 39 bases read in frame from base 1. V is cut by 4 bases and J by 8 bases, and the space between the germline ends is 13 bases. In this sample, this clone turned up a few times. The specificity of this receptor is unknown. No base quality values were provided; no much bigger clone lies one nucleotide off. No patient had received any treatment before thyroid surgery. Using T-cell receptor beta sequencing, the study looked back at clinical samples from patients collected from the early 2010s to the late 2010s. Receptors were amplified or captured by PCR. Sequencing used an Illumina HiSeq 4000. High-throughput sequencing was used to profile the TCR beta-chain CDR3 region of each patient. In the paper's pipeline: The researchers built a classifier to tell apart papillary thyroid cancer patients with distant metastasis, based on CDR3 differences among clinicopathological groups. The Shannon index was used to measure repertoire diversity, and the Morisita-Horn index was used to measure how similar tumor and blood repertoires were. TCRdb reprocessed the public reads (quality trimming at Q25 with fastp, clone calling with MiXCR) and kept in-frame beta chains. These V and J calls rely on TCRdb rather than the paper's analysis. For this sample there are over 30,000 clones; 33% appear just once. 15% to 20% of the sample is taken by the ten largest.

The chain is encoded by TRBV24-1 joined to TRBJ1-2; D gene: possibly TRBD1, on 5 matching bases. This clonotype was sampled from a female donor with papillary thyroid cancer or a benign thyroid nodule (not recorded which). Some clones in this sample may be carry-over from other donors' samples. The sequencing sample was made of tumor tissue. The CDR3 is CATSDPLDKGYTF. At the DNA level, the sequence is TGTGCCACCAGTGACCCCCTGGACAAGGGCTACACCTTC.